Below, one T cell receptor beta chain is given with its context. The sample originates from a study of OX40 agonist ivuxolimab in advanced cancers. J gave up 3 bases and V 3 bases, and 1 base lay outside the gene matches. This CDR3 has 14 residues. The germline V gene encodes CDR1 SGDLS and CDR2 YYNGEE. TCRdb's table, derived via immunoSEQ multiplex PCR, lists solely in-frame clones and lacks some. The table includes about 66,000 clones, 70% to 90% detected once. The sample here was CD4+ or CD8+ T cells sorted from blood, taken in a trial of the OX40 agonist ivuxolimab. The sequence derives from an adult with an advanced solid tumor such as melanoma, head and neck, liver or kidney cancer. The V and J genes are TRBV9 and TRBJ2-1, with TRBD1 matching over 9 bases. The CDR3 DNA reads as TGTGCCAGCAGCGGGGGACAGGGCTACAATGAGCAGTTCTTC. It codes for CASSGGQGYNEQFF.